These 20 T cell receptor beta chains were all obtained from the same sample, sequenced in a study of shared clonotypes between healthy human individuals. Only in-frame clones appear in the TCRdb table, and some are missing; sequencing was by immunoSEQ multiplex PCR. Among 2,500,000 or so clones, 93% were seen once, and the ten largest hold 0.36%. The sequenced sample consisted of naive CD4+ T cells from PBMCs. Noted subset: CD45RA+ positively selected. The source is a man aged 18 to 30 in good health. Some clones in this sample may be carry-over from other donors' samples.

The genes are TRBV6-5 and TRBJ2-1; D remains unclear. Germline V gives CDR1 MNHEY, CDR2 SVGAGI. Trimming stripped 7 bases from V and 8 bases from J, with 12 bases between. The CDR3 is made up of 12 amino acids. The DNA of the CDR3 is TGTGCCAGCATTGGAGCGACCCATGAGCAGTTCTTC. Its protein product is CASIGATHEQFF.

The J gene is TRBJ2-3, the V gene TRBV5-5; weak D call: TRBD1 (6 bases). V shed 4 bases and J shed 6 bases, with 15 bases lying between them. Germline V CDR1 and CDR2: SGHKS, YYEKEE (reference sequence). There are 14 residues in the CDR3. The CDR3 loop reads CASSADSLSDTQYF. Here the CDR3 DNA reads TGTGCCAGCAGCGCGGACAGTCTTTCGGATACGCAGTATTTT.

CDR3 DNA sequence: TGTGCCAGTCTCGGATCGCGGGAGGGGTACAATGAGCAGTTCTTC. As protein: CASLGSREGYNEQFF. The rearrangement uses TRBV19 and TRBJ2-1; 9 bases are a match to TRBD2. CDR3 length: 15 residues. Germline CDR1 LNHDA, CDR2 SQIVND (reference sequence). V shed 8 bases, J shed 4 bases, and the junction held 9 bases outside the gene matches.

A word on this clone: The same CDR3 arises from other DNA sequences in this sample as well. V gene TRBV5-1 combines with J gene TRBJ2-3; D gene ambiguous. The CDR3 has 14 residues. Germline assignment: CDR1 SGHRS and CDR2 YFSETQ. Trimming stripped 0 bases from V and 2 bases from J, with 7 bases between. The CDR3 region is CASSLGSTTDTQYF. DNA of the CDR3: TGCGCCAGCAGCTTGGGTTCGACCACAGATACGCAGTATTTT.

The gene calls are TRBV7-3 and TRBJ1-1, with D tentatively TRBD1 (5 bases). Germline V lookup: CDR1 SGHTA, CDR2 FQGTGA. The CDR3 runs 16 residues. The V end lost 3 bases, the J end lost 3 bases, and 17 bases lay between the germline ends. The CDR3 loop reads CASSFGAARTYTEAFF. CDR3 nucleotides: TGTGCCAGCAGCTTCGGGGCGGCACGAACCTACACTGAAGCTTTCTTT.

The V gene is TRBV14, the J gene TRBJ2-5; 12 bases agree with TRBD2. Looked up from germline, CDR1 is SGHDN and CDR2 is FVKESK. V dropped 6 bases and J dropped 7; count of bases not matched to a gene: 12. CDR3 length: 16 residues. The CDR3 reads CASRSSTSGGLGTQYF. The CDR3 nucleotides read TGTGCCAGCAGGTCCTCGACTAGCGGGGGCCTAGGGACCCAGTACTTC. Variable domain in full (rest from reference TRBV14 and TRBJ2-5): EAGVTQFPSHSVIEKGQTVTLRCDPISGHDNLYWYRRVMGKEIKFLLHFVKESKQDESGMPNNRFLAERTGGTYSTLKVQPAELEDSGVYFCASRSSTSGGLGTQYFGPGTRLLVL.

The V gene is TRBV28, the J gene TRBJ2-3; the match to TRBD2 covers 7 bases. CDR1 and CDR2 from the germline V gene are MDHEN and SYDVKM. The J segment lost 0 bases and the V segment lost 2 bases, leaving 5 bases of the junction unmatched. CDR3 length equals 16 residues. The CDR3 sequence is CASSLRASGSTDTQYF. The CDR3 bases are TGTGCCAGCAGTTTACGGGCTAGCGGAAGCACAGATACGCAGTATTTT.

The chain has TRBV19 and TRBJ1-2; unclear D gene. From germline, CDR1 is LNHDA and CDR2 SQIVND (reference sequence). The germline V and J ends were trimmed by 1 base and 6 bases, with 12 bases remaining between them. This CDR3 is 14 amino acids long. In DNA, the CDR3 is TGTGCCAGTAGTATAGTGGCCGCACGAGATGGCTACACCTTC. It encodes CASSIVAARDGYTF.

The chain uses TRBV19 and TRBJ2-7, with a tentative D call TRBD2 (5 bases). With 8 bases removed from V and 1 base from J, the gap between germline ends came to 24 bases. This CDR3 comprises 17 residues. In germline, CDR1 is LNHDA, CDR2 SQIVND (reference sequence). CDR3 region: CASSPPSFRTVSYEQYF. DNA of the CDR3: TGTGCCAGTTCCCCCCCTTCCTTCCGGACTGTTTCCTACGAGCAGTACTTC.

J is TRBJ1-2 and V is TRBV9, with D possibly TRBD1 on 6 matching bases. In germline, CDR1 is SGDLS, CDR2 YYNGEE. The CDR3 extends over 15 amino acids. Trimming left V 5 bases short and J 13 bases short, with 27 bases between. For the CDR3, the DNA is TGTGCCAGCAGGTGGACATATCACAGGGACTCGGTTGGCACCTTC. Translation gives CASRWTYHRDSVGTF. Full variable domain (rest looked up from reference TRBV9 and TRBJ1-2): DSGVTQTPKHLITATGQRVTLRCSPRSGDLSVYWYQQSLDQGLQFLIQYYNGEERAKGNILERFSAQQFPDLHSELNLSSLELGDSALYFCASRWTYHRDSVGTFGSGTRLTVV.

This clone showed up just once. The V and J genes are TRBV5-8 and TRBJ2-7; D uncertain. CDR1 is SGHTS and CDR2 is YDEGEE in the germline V gene. The CDR3 runs 15 residues. The V and J ends lost 2 bases and 6 bases respectively, with 18 bases between them. This CDR3 is CASSFPGPDPLEQYF. Written as DNA, the CDR3 is TGTGCCAGCAGCTTTCCCGGCCCCGACCCTCTCGAGCAGTACTTC.

The chain uses TRBV10-3 and TRBJ2-1; 11 bases match TRBD2. The V and J ends lost 3 bases and 6 bases, in that order; junction bases with no gene match: 7. Germline CDR1 ENHRY, CDR2 SYGVKD. There are 16 residues in the CDR3. This chain's CDR3 is CAISDLNSGRANEQFF. In nucleotides, the CDR3 is TGTGCCATCAGTGACCTTAATAGCGGGAGGGCCAATGAGCAGTTCTTC.

This clone was seen a handful of times. The chain uses TRBV5-1 and TRBJ2-5; TRBD1 matches 7 bases. The CDR3 totals 13 residues. With 5 bases clipped from V and 3 bases from J, the junction kept 4 bases outside the gene matches. Germline V gene lookup returns CDR1 SGHRS and CDR2 YFSETQ. In nucleotides, the CDR3 is TGCGCCAGCAGACCCGGGACAGAAGAGACCCAGTACTTC. This gives the protein CASRPGTEETQYF.

The V call is TRBV9, the J call TRBJ2-3; 10 bases map to TRBD2. The CDR3 runs 22 residues. Trimming removed 0 bases from V and 0 bases from J; junction bases left unmatched: 19. The germline gives CDR1 SGDLS, CDR2 YYNGEE. Here the CDR3 reads CASSVDGTGLASIRISTDTQYF. CDR3 nucleotide sequence: TGTGCCAGCAGCGTAGATGGAACGGGACTAGCGAGTATTCGGATTAGCACAGATACGCAGTATTTT.

The sample holds one count of this clone. V gene TRBV19 combines with J gene TRBJ1-5; D may be TRBD1 (6 bases). The germline V gene has CDR1 LNHDA and CDR2 SQIVND (reference sequence). V was cut by 7 bases and J by 3 bases, with 19 bases left in between. The CDR3 has 16 amino acids. CDR3 sequence (DNA): TGTGCCAGTAACGGGGGCGGGGGAGTCTTCAATCAGCCCCAGCATTTT. Translating gives CASNGGGGVFNQPQHF.

CDR3 protein: CASSPRGVEFRQYF. Here the CDR3 DNA reads TGTGCCAGCAGTCCGAGGGGGGTGGAGTTTCGGCAGTACTTC. The chain is built from TRBV6-6 and TRBJ2-7; tentatively, D is TRBD1 or TRBD2 (6 bases each). CDR3 length: 14 amino acids. V lost 5 bases and J lost 9, with 20 bases in between. CDR1 is MNHNY and CDR2 is SVGAGI in the germline V gene (reference sequence).

The rearrangement uses TRBV19 and TRBJ1-2; TRBD1 might be the D (5 bases). The CDR3 runs 13 residues. The ends were cut back, 3 bases at V and 5 bases at J, with 10 bases in the middle. Germline CDR1 reads LNHDA; CDR2 reads SQIVND (reference sequence). DNA for the CDR3: TGTGCCAGTAGTATCCGACAGTCTTATGGCTACACCTTC. It encodes CASSIRQSYGYTF.

In its sample, this clone was seen once. Distinct nucleotide sequences in the sample also encode this CDR3. This chain connects TRBV7-2 to TRBJ1-2; D is uncertain. Trimming stripped 1 base from V and 3 bases from J, with 6 bases between. The CDR3 length is 13 residues. CDR1 and CDR2 (germline): SGHTA, FQGNSA. This CDR3 is CASSLDSHYGYTF. The CDR3 DNA reads as TGTGCCAGCAGCTTAGATTCGCACTATGGCTACACCTTC.

The chain uses TRBV2 and TRBJ2-3, with TRBD2 identical over 8 bases. The length of the CDR3 is 14 residues. The V gene's germline CDR1 is SNHLY and CDR2 FYNNEI. J lost 3 bases, V lost 8 bases, and 7 bases had no gene match. CDR3 DNA sequence: TGTGCCAGCTCCCCAGGCGGGAGGACAGATACGCAGTATTTT. Translating it yields CASSPGGRTDTQYF.

This clone was recorded once. CDR3 nucleotide sequence: TGTGCCAGTAAACGACAGGGGGTAGTCGAATTTAAACTGTTTTTT. This translates into CASKRQGVVEFKLFF. The chain uses TRBV19 and TRBJ1-4, with 9 bases that match TRBD1. Germline V gene sequence: CDR1 LNHDA, CDR2 SQIVND (reference sequence). The CDR3 extends over 15 amino acids. After removal of 7 bases from V and 11 bases from J, the junction contained 14 bases not matched to a gene.